This section outlines one T cell receptor beta chain sequence together with its context. This sample is drawn from a study of blood T cell repertoires in COVID-19. Study-wide context: Samples came from the United States, Italy and Spain, spanning acute and convalescent COVID-19. The analysed material was cDNA or gDNA that came from T cells, B-cell-depleted T cells, or PBMCs.

Trimming cost V 7 bases and J 3 bases, with 11 bases left between them. This CDR3 spans 13 amino acids. CDR1 is MDHEN and CDR2 is SYDVKM in the germline V gene. Authors' analysis steps: Counts of nucleated cells, estimated from reference gene primer amplification, were obtained. This table comes from immunoSEQ multiplex PCR, and its TCRdb copy is limited to in-frame clones, with some not included. V and J calls and clone size come straight from that table; D and trimming were deduced from the DNA. The sample yields approximately 210,000 clones, around four fifths seen once. Input material: peripheral blood. This clonotype originated in a woman aged 50 to 60 with acute or convalescent COVID-19. J is TRBJ2-3 and V is TRBV28; D is unclear. The CDR3 DNA follows: TGTGCCAGCAAAGACTCTCTAACAGATACGCAGTATTTT. Protein sequence: CASKDSLTDTQYF.